This is a list of T cell receptor beta chains from one sample in a study of cytomegalovirus exposure and HLA in healthy donors. The table came from immunoSEQ multiplex PCR; TCRdb's copy has only in-frame clones and leaves some out. Here the sample spans some 120,000 clones, roughly 79% being singletons. The sample was PBMCs. All receptors derive from a woman in her thirties or forties in good health and CMV-seronegative. The CDR3 runs from the conserved cysteine through the conserved F or W. Fields, in order: D gene, V gene, clone size, J gene, CDR3 protein, CDR3 DNA. A D gene is named only where the DNA matches it firmly. Where a row states a size, it is once, few, many or the class of an expanded clone; other rows omit it.

>.|TRBV21-1|few|TRBJ2-7
CASSYTSGSSYEQYF
TGTGCCAGCAGTTACACTAGCGGGAGCTCCTACGAGCAGTACTTC
>TRBD1|TRBV5-1|.|TRBJ2-7
CASWGQGNEQYF
TGCGCCAGCTGGGGACAGGGCAACGAGCAGTACTTC
>.|TRBV7-2|.|TRBJ2-3
CASSFRSRRVSTDTQYF
TGTGCCAGCAGCTTTCGATCTAGGCGGGTTTCCACAGATACGCAGTATTTT
>TRBD2|TRBV11-2|once|TRBJ2-7
CASSSGSFLAGDQYF
TGTGCCAGCAGCTCTGGAAGTTTCTTAGCGGGAGATCAGTACTTC
>.|TRBV28|.|TRBJ1-1
CASNNQRDTEAFF
TGTGCCAGCAACAACCAACGGGACACTGAAGCTTTCTTT
>TRBD1|TRBV18|.|TRBJ2-7
CASSPGQGPYEQYF
TGTGCCAGCTCACCAGGACAGGGACCCTACGAGCAGTACTTC
>.|TRBV7-8|.|TRBJ2-7
CASSSPSDPADYEQYF
TGTGCCAGCAGCTCGCCTAGTGACCCAGCAGACTACGAGCAGTACTTC
>TRBD1|TRBV5-1|.|TRBJ2-5
CASSAGTGGSLQETQYF
TGCGCCAGCAGCGCCGGGACAGGGGGCTCCCTCCAAGAGACCCAGTACTTC
>TRBD1|TRBV6-1|.|TRBJ1-2
CASSEFSGTGSGYTF
TGTGCCAGCAGTGAATTCTCCGGGACAGGAAGCGGCTACACCTTC
>.|TRBV5-8|.|TRBJ1-6
CASSLRQGSSPLHF
TGTGCCAGCAGCTTGCGGCAGGGGAGTTCACCCCTCCACTTT
>TRBD1|TRBV7-3|few|TRBJ1-4
CASSLTGQGNEKLFF
TGTGCCAGCAGCTTAACGGGACAGGGAAATGAAAAACTGTTTTTT
>.|TRBV9|.|TRBJ2-7
CASSVGASGREYEQYF
TGTGCCAGCAGCGTAGGTGCTTCAGGTCGGGAGTACGAGCAGTACTTC
>TRBD2|TRBV5-1|.|TRBJ2-3
CASSLGSGGTDTQYF
TGCGCCAGCAGCTTGGGGAGCGGGGGCACAGATACGCAGTATTTT
>.|TRBV5-8|.|TRBJ1-5
CASSEDRYQPQHF
TGTGCCAGCAGCGAAGACAGGTATCAGCCCCAGCATTTT
>TRBD1|TRBV28|.|TRBJ1-6
CASRPGTGSNSPLHF
TGTGCCAGCAGGCCCGGGACAGGGAGTAATTCACCCCTCCACTTT
>TRBD1|TRBV2|.|TRBJ2-7
CASGGTGRYEQYF
TGTGCCAGCGGAGGGACAGGACGATACGAGCAGTACTTC
>TRBD2|TRBV29-1|.|TRBJ2-1
CSVSLLAGIKDEQFF
TGCAGCGTAAGCCTCCTAGCGGGTATTAAGGATGAGCAGTTCTTC
>TRBD2|TRBV7-2|.|TRBJ2-7
CASSQLAGESYEQYF
TGTGCCAGCAGCCAACTAGCGGGAGAGTCCTACGAGCAGTACTTC
>TRBD1|TRBV18|.|TRBJ1-1
CASSPSTGTNTEAFF
TGTGCCAGCTCCCCTTCGACAGGGACGAACACTGAAGCTTTCTTT
>TRBD2|TRBV30|.|TRBJ2-1
CAWSGGTSHNEQFF
TGTGCCTGGAGTGGCGGGACTAGTCACAATGAGCAGTTCTTC
>.|TRBV19|.|TRBJ2-2
CASGRPSEGLNTGELFF
TGTGCCAGTGGGCGGCCGAGCGAGGGCCTGAACACCGGGGAGCTGTTTTTT
>.|TRBV5-1|.|TRBJ2-7
CASRSREPSEQYF
TGCGCCAGCAGATCCAGGGAACCCAGCGAGCAGTACTTC